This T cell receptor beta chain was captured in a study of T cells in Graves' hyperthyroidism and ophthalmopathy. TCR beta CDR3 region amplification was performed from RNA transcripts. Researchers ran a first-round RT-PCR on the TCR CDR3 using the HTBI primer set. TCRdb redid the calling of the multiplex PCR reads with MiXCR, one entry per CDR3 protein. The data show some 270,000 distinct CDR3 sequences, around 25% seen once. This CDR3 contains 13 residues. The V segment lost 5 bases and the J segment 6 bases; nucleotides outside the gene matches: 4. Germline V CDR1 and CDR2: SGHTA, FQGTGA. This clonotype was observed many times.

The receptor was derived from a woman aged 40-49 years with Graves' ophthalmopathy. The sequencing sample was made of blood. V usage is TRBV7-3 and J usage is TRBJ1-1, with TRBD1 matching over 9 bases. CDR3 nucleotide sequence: TGTGCCAGCAGCCAACAGGGGGCCTCTGAAGCTTTCTTT. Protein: CASSQQGASEAFF.